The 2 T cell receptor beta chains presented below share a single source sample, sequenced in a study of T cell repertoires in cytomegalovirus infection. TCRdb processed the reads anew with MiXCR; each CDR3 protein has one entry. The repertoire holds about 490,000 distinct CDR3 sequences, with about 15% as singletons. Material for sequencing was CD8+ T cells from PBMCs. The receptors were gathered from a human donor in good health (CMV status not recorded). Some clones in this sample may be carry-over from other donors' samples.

The CDR3 spells CSARVLAGYNEQFF. In DNA, the CDR3 is TGCAGTGCTAGAGTACTAGCGGGTTACAATGAGCAGTTCTTC. The chain employs TRBV20-1 and TRBJ2-1; 9 nucleotides agree with TRBD2. There are 14 residues in the CDR3. Germline CDR1 DFQATT, CDR2 SNEGSKA (reference sequence). Trimming removed 1 base from V and 4 bases from J; junction bases left unmatched: 2.

The CDR3 DNA reads TGCAGTGCGGGGGACAGCTCTACCTACGAGCAGTACTTC. Protein product: CSAGDSSTYEQYF. This chain joins TRBV20-1 and TRBJ2-7; 7 positions agree with TRBD1. V was pared by 6 bases and J by 2 bases, with 7 bases of the junction left unmatched. Germline values: CDR1 DFQATT, CDR2 SNEGSKA (reference sequence). This CDR3 is built from 13 residues.